This TCR beta chain was sequenced during a study of PD-1 blockade in classical Hodgkin lymphoma. The CDR3 extends over 17 amino acids. CDR1 and CDR2 from the germline V gene are LNHDA and SQIVND (reference sequence). Trimming cost V 0 bases and J 5 bases, with 19 bases left between them. Time point indicated: cycle 4 day 1 (C4D1), after 6 weeks of nivolumab. All the patients suffered relapse after autologous stem cell transplantation, and brentuximab vedotin exposure differed. Purified CD4+ T cells were obtained from thawed PBMCs through magnetic negative selection. Profiled with immunoSEQ multiplex PCR; TCRdb holds only in-frame clones, not every one. The table lists fewer than 20,000 clones, over 70% of them singletons.

The source is a human donor with classical Hodgkin lymphoma. The chain is built from TRBV19 and TRBJ1-2; D uncertain. The sample was CD4+ T cells from blood, taken before the fourth cycle of nivolumab. The CDR3 region is CASSIDPGPGGYYGYTF. The DNA of the CDR3 is TGTGCCAGTAGTATAGATCCAGGCCCGGGAGGATATTATGGCTACACCTTC.